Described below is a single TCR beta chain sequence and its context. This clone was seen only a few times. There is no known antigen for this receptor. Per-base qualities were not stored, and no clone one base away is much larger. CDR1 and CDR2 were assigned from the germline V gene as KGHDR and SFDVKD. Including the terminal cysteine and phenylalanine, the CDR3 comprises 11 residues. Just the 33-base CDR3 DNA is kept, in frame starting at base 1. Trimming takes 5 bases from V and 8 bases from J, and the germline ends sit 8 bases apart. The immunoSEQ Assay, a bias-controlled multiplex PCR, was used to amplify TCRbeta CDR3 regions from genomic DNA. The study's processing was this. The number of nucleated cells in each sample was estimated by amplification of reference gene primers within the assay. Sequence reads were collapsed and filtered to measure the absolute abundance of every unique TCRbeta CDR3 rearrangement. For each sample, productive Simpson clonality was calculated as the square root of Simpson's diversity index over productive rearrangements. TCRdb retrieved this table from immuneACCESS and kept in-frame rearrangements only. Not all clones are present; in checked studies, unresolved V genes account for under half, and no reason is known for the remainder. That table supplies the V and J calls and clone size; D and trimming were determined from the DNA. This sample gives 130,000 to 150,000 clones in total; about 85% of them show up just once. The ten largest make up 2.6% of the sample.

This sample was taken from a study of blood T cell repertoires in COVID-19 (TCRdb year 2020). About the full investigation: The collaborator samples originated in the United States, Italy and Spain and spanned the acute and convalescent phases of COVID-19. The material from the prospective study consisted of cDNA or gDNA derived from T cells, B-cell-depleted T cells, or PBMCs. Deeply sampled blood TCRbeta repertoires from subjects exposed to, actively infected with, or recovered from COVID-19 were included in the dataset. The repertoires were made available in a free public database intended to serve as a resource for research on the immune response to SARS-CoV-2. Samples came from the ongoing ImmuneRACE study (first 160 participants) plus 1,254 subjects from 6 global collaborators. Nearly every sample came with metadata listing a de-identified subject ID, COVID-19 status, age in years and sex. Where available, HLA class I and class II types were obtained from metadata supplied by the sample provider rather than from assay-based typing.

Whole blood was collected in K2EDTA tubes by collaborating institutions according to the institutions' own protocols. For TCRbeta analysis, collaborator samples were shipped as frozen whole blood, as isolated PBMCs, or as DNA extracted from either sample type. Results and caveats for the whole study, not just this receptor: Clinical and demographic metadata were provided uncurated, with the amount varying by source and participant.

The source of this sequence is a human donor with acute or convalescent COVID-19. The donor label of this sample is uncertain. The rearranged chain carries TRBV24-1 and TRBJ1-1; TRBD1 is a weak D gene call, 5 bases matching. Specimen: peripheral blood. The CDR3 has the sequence CATSGGVEAFF. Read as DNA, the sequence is TGTGCCACCAGTGGGGGGGTAGAAGCTTTCTTT.